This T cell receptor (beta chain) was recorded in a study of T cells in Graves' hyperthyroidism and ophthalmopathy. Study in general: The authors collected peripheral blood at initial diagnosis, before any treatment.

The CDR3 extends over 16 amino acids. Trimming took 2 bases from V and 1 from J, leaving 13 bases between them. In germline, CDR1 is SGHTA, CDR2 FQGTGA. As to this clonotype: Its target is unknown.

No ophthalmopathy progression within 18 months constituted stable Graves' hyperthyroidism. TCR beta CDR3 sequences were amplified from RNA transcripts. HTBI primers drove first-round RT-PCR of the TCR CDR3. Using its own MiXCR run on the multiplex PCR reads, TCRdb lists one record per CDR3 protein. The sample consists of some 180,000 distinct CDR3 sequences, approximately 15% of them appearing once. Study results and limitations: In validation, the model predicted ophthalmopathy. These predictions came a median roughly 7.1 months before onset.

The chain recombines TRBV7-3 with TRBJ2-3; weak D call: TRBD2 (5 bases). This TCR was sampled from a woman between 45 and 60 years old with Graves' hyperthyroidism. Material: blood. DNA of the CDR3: TGTGCCAGCAGCTTAGATTCGGCCGGGGGCACAGATACGCAGTATTTT. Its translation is CASSLDSAGGTDTQYF.